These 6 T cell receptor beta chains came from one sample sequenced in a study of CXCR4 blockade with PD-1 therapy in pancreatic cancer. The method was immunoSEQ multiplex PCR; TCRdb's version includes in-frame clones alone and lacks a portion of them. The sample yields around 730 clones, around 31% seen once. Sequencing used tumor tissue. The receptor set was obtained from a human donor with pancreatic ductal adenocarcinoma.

The CDR3 region is CARSLGAAATNEKLFF. DNA of the CDR3: TGTGCCAGAAGCTTGGGGGCTGCTGCAACTAATGAAAAACTGTTTTTT. V is TRBV5-3 and J is TRBJ1-4; no clear D gene. TRBV5-3 is an ORF, with its function uncertain. The CDR3 has 16 residues. V was cut by 0 bases and J by 0 bases, with 9 bases left in between.

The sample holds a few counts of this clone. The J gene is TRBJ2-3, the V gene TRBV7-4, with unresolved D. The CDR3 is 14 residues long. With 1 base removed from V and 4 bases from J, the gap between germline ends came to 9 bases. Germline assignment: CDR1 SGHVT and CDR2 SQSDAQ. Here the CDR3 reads CASSLGAVSDTQYF. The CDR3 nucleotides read TGTGCCAGCAGCTTAGGGGCTGTCTCAGATACGCAGTATTTT.

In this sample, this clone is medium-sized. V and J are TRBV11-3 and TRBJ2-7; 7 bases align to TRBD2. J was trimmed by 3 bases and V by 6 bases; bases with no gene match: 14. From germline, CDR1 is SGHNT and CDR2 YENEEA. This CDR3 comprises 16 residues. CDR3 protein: CASSSIAGNLNYEQYF. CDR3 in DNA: TGTGCCAGCAGTTCTATAGCGGGCAATCTGAACTACGAGCAGTACTTC.

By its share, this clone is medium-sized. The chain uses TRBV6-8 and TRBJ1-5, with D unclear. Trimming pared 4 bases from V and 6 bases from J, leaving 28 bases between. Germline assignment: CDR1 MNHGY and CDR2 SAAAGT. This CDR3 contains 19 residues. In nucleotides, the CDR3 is TGTGCCAGCAGTTTAAGAGTCGGACCTAAGCCCATTTTAGTTCAGCCCCAGCATTTT. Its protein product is CASSLRVGPKPILVQPQHF.

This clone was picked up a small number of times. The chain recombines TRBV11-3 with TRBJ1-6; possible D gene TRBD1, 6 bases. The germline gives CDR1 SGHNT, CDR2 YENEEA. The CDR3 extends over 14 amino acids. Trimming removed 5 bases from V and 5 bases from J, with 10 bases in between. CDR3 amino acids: CASSLRTDNSPLHF. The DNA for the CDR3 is TGTGCCAGCAGCCTTCGGACAGATAATTCACCCCTCCACTTT.

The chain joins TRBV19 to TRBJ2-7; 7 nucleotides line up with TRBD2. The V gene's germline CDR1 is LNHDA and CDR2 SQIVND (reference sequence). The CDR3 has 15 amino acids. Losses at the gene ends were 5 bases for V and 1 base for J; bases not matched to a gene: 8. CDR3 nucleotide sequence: TGTGCCAGTAGTGGGGGGGACCTGAATTCCTACGAGCAGTACTTC. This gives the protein CASSGGDLNSYEQYF.